Below, 18 T cell receptor beta chains from the same sample are listed, as sequenced in a study of PD-1 blockade in classical Hodgkin lymphoma (dated by TCRdb to 2020 to 2022). Interpreted using the paper, the time point label stands for: cycle 4 day 1 (C4D1), after 5 to 7 weeks of nivolumab. Relapse after autologous stem cell transplantation had occurred in all trial patients, and cohorts A, B and C were distinguished by prior brentuximab vedotin exposure. Library creation used the immunoSEQ multiplex PCR assay. In TCRdb, the immuneACCESS table is reduced to in-frame sequences with V and J assigned. These tables do not hold every clone; where another copy was compared, an unresolved V gene accounts for under half, and the others remain unexplained. The sample includes around 65,000 clones, with 70% to 90% observed a single time. The top ten clones comprise roughly 8.8% of the sample. Source: peripheral blood mononuclear cells (PBMCs), taken before the fourth cycle of nivolumab. These receptors were obtained from a human donor with classical Hodgkin lymphoma.

This clone was seen once. CDR3 residues: CASSPGGAASTDTQYF. CDR3 bases: TGTGCCAGCAGCCCAGGAGGGGCGGCTAGCACAGATACGCAGTATTTT. V is TRBV7-8 and J is TRBJ2-3, with a weak D call TRBD2 (6 bases). Germline V gene sequence: CDR1 SGHVS, CDR2 FQNEAQ. The CDR3 has 16 residues. Trimming removed 5 bases from V and 0 bases from J, with 15 bases in between.

This chain joins TRBV6-5 and TRBJ1-5, with TRBD1 as a possible D gene (5 bases). The CDR3 contains 15 residues. Looked up from germline, CDR1 is MNHEY and CDR2 is SVGAGI. Trimming took 6 bases from V and 7 from J, leaving 19 bases between them. The CDR3 DNA follows: TGTGCCAGCAGCCCCGACGGGACTCTCGAGCAGCCCCAGCATTTT. This translates into CASSPDGTLEQPQHF.

A word on this clone: At the DNA level, this CDR3 is encoded by other sequences in the same sample as well. This chain uses TRBV5-1 with TRBJ2-2, with unresolved D. There are 13 residues in the CDR3. The germline gives CDR1 SGHRS, CDR2 YFSETQ. V was trimmed by 0 bases and J by 1 base, leaving 1 base between them. In DNA form, the CDR3 reads TGCGCCAGCAGCTTGGGGAACACCGGGGAGCTGTTTTTT. Its translation: CASSLGNTGELFF.

The chain is built from TRBV6-1 and TRBJ1-3; D may be TRBD1 (5 bases). V was trimmed by 6 bases and J by 9 bases, leaving 12 bases between them. The CDR3 has 12 amino acids. CDR1 and CDR2 (germline): MNHNS, SASEGT. This chain's CDR3 is CASSPGGGTIYF. The CDR3 region has the DNA TGTGCCAGCAGCCCCGGGGGAGGCACCATATATTTT.

The V and J genes are TRBV12-5 and TRBJ2-3; TRBD2 is a possible D gene (5 bases). Trimming stripped 5 bases from V and 0 bases from J, with 24 bases between. There are 19 residues in the CDR3. From germline, CDR1 is LGHNT and CDR2 FRNRAP. The CDR3 region has the DNA TGTGCTAGTGGTCCCTCCTATGTTGAGCGGCCCACTAGCACAGATACGCAGTATTTT. This sequence encodes CASGPSYVERPTSTDTQYF.

The chain joins TRBV5-6 to TRBJ2-2; perhaps TRBD2 as D (6 bases). Trimming removed 1 base at V and 6 bases at J, with 16 bases between. In germline, CDR1 is SGHDT, CDR2 YYEEEE. This CDR3 comprises 16 residues. The CDR3 DNA reads as TGTGCCAGCAGCTTGCCATTAGGAGGGCAGTCCGGGGAGCTGTTTTTT. Translating it yields CASSLPLGGQSGELFF.

J is TRBJ2-3 and V is TRBV5-1; a possible D gene is TRBD1 (6 bases). Deletions cut 9 bases from V and 2 bases from J, with 16 bases between. This CDR3 contains 14 residues. Germline V gene data show CDR1 as SGHRS and CDR2 as YFSETQ. In nucleotides, the CDR3 is TGCGCCACTAGACAGGACGTAAACACAGATACGCAGTATTTT. It translates to CATRQDVNTDTQYF.

CDR3 loop: CASSSRDRGYGYTF. CDR3 bases: TGTGCCAGCAGTTCACGGGACAGGGGCTATGGCTACACCTTC. This chain joins TRBV2 and TRBJ1-2; 10 bases map to TRBD1. The germline V gene encodes CDR1 SNHLY and CDR2 FYNNEI. CDR3 length: 14 residues. V lost 5 bases and J lost 4; bases outside the gene matches: 4.

V is TRBV5-1 and J is TRBJ1-1; D unclear. Per the germline V gene, CDR1 is SGHRS and CDR2 is YFSETQ. The CDR3 extends over 16 amino acids. With 1 base removed from V and 0 bases from J, the gap between germline ends came to 13 bases. The CDR3 nucleotides read TGCGCCAGCAGCTTGACGGGAGGATTGTTGAACACTGAAGCTTTCTTT. It encodes CASSLTGGLLNTEAFF.

The chain couples TRBV28 to TRBJ1-5; D unclear. The V gene's germline CDR1 is MDHEN and CDR2 SYDVKM. The CDR3 covers 13 residues. V dropped 3 bases and J dropped 1 base, with 4 bases sitting between them. Written as DNA, the CDR3 is TGTGCCAGCAGTTTGGGAAGCAATCAGCCCCAGCATTTT. Its translation: CASSLGSNQPQHF.

The chain employs TRBV11-3 and TRBJ2-3; D assignment may be TRBD1 or TRBD2 (7 bases each). The CDR3 is made up of 16 amino acids. V lost 1 base, J lost 6 bases, and 17 bases lay in between. Germline-derived CDR1 and CDR2 are SGHNT and YENEEA. DNA for the CDR3: TGTGCCAGCAGCTTAGGCCCCAGGGGGGGGAGGGATACGCAGTATTTT. It yields the protein CASSLGPRGGRDTQYF. Based on the CDR3 plus reference TRBV11-3 and TRBJ2-3, the full variable domain is EAGVVQSPRYKIIEKKQPVAFWCNPISGHNTLYWYLQNLGQGPELLIRYENEEAVDDSQLPKDRFSAERLKGVDSTLKIQPAELGDSAVYLCASSLGPRGGRDTQYFGPGTRLTVL.

This clone was seen only a few times. V usage is TRBV6-1 and J usage is TRBJ1-1; no clear D gene. CDR1 is MNHNS, CDR2 SASEGT, per germline. Deletions cut 2 bases from V and 7 bases from J, with 5 bases between. This CDR3 has 11 amino acids. The CDR3 here is CASSERSEAFF. The CDR3 region has the DNA TGTGCCAGCAGTGAACGGAGTGAAGCTTTCTTT.

The rearrangement joins TRBV9 to TRBJ2-7; perhaps D is TRBD1 or TRBD2 (5 bases each). The CDR3 totals 13 residues. The germline V and J ends were trimmed by 0 bases and 3 bases, with 7 bases remaining between them. The germline CDR1 and CDR2 sequences are SGDLS and YYNGEE. The CDR3 DNA reads as TGTGCCAGCAGCGTAGGGGGGTACTACGAGCAGTACTTC. Amino acids: CASSVGGYYEQYF.

The chain links TRBV4-1 to TRBJ1-6, with TRBD1 as a possible D gene (5 bases). The V gene lost 0 bases and the J gene lost 7 bases, with 19 bases spanning the gap. This CDR3 is built from 18 residues. The germline gives CDR1 MGHRA, CDR2 YSYEKL. The CDR3 protein is CASSQDSSRVGRNSPLHF. The CDR3 DNA is TGCGCCAGCAGCCAAGATTCGTCCAGGGTGGGAAGGAATTCACCCCTCCACTTT.

V gene TRBV7-8 combines with J gene TRBJ1-5; D is unclear. CDR1 is SGHVS and CDR2 is FQNEAQ in the germline V gene. CDR3 length: 13 residues. The V gene lost 0 bases and the J gene lost 5 bases, with 5 bases spanning the gap. The CDR3 DNA sequence: TGTGCCAGCAGCTTAGCGGGAGATCAGCCCCAGCATTTT. Its protein is CASSLAGDQPQHF.

V gene TRBV14 combines with J gene TRBJ1-2, with 8 bases that match TRBD1. Germline V lookup: CDR1 SGHDN, CDR2 FVKESK. After removal of 1 base from V and 8 bases from J, the junction contained 6 bases not matched to a gene. CDR3 length equals 14 residues. The CDR3 sequence is CASSQVQGAGGYTF. The CDR3 nucleotides are TGTGCCAGCAGCCAAGTTCAGGGGGCTGGAGGCTACACCTTC. Filled out from reference TRBV14 and TRBJ1-2, the complete variable domain reads EAGVTQFPSHSVIEKGQTVTLRCDPISGHDNLYWYRRVMGKEIKFLLHFVKESKQDESGMPNNRFLAERTGGTYSTLKVQPAELEDSGVYFCASSQVQGAGGYTFGSGTRLTVV.

This chain connects TRBV7-6 to TRBJ2-5; TRBD2 matches 12 bases. V lost 4 bases and J lost 1; bases outside the gene matches: 16. CDR1 and CDR2 (germline): SGHVS, FNYEAQ. CDR3 size: 20 residues. CDR3: CASSWASGGADSTTQETQYF. CDR3 nucleotide sequence: TGTGCCAGCAGCTGGGCTAGCGGGGGGGCGGATTCCACCACCCAAGAGACCCAGTACTTC.

The chain uses TRBV28 and TRBJ1-2; 7 bases map to TRBD1. The CDR3 consists of 14 residues. Unmatched junction bases numbered 7, after V lost 6 bases and J lost 3 bases. Germline CDR1 is MDHEN and CDR2 is SYDVKM. CDR3 DNA: TGTGCCAGCAGCCGACAGGGCGGTGACTATGGCTACACCTTC. It translates to CASSRQGGDYGYTF.